Reported below is one T cell receptor beta chain. Antigen specificity is unknown. The data stem from a study of blood T cells in healthy people across ages. Study information: There was about one barcoded beta molecule captured by template switching per two T cells. Findings and caveats of the study: Roughly linear age-related decline in beta diversity appeared, significant by age roughly 40.

A second PCR of 7 to 11 cycles used a sample-barcoded 5' primer and a J-beta primer mix. TCRdb re-called the 5' RACE reads through MiXCR, storing one row per CDR3 protein. Counted here are hundreds of thousands of distinct CDR3 sequences, 40% to 55% occurring once; the ten biggest clones make up about 22%. PBMCs, at least 7 million per sample, were isolated. At least 5.5 micrograms of total RNA were extracted per sample. The sequencing sample was made of blood. This clonotype was sampled from an elderly man in good health.

CDR3 bases: TGCAGTGCTCGACAGGGGGCTTTCAATGAGCAGTTCTTC. Encoded protein: CSARQGAFNEQFF. The genes are TRBV20-1 and TRBJ2-1, with 10 bases fitting TRBD1. J lost 6 bases, V lost 5 bases, and 4 bases had no gene match. CDR3 length: 13 amino acids. Germline loops: CDR1 DFQATT, CDR2 SNEGSKA (reference sequence).